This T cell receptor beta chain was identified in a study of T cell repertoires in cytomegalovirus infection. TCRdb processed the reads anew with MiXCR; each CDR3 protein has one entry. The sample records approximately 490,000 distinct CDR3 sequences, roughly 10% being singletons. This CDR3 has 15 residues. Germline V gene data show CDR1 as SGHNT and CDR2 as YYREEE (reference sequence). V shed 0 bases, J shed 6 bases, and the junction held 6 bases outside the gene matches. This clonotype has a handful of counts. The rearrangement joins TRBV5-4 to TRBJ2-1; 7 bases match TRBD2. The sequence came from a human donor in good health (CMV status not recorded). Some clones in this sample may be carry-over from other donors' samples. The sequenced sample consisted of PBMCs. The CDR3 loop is CASSLVAGNINEQFF. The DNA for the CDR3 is TGTGCCAGCAGCTTGGTAGCGGGTAATATCAATGAGCAGTTCTTC.